This TCR beta chain derives from a study of human CD8 memory T cell subsets. Making the TCR beta libraries relied on UMI-labeled 5' RACE. TCRdb reprocessed the 5' RACE reads, keeping one entry per CDR3 protein, no DNA. This repertoire comprises 10,000 to 11,000 distinct CDR3 sequences; its ten largest clones make up roughly a sixth. On this clonotype itself: What it recognizes is unknown.

Germline V gene data show CDR1 as DFQATT and CDR2 as SNEGSKA (reference sequence). CDR3 size: 14 residues. Study outcomes and limitations: Beta chains alone were the T cell receptor chains sequenced in the study.

By negative magnetic separation, total CD8+ T cells were enriched. RNA was obtained from duplicate vials of about 160,000 sorted CD8+ T cells per subset. The sample taken for sequencing was CD8+ T cells from PBMCs. This chain uses TRBV20-1 with TRBJ2-7. This sequence was found in a human donor in good health. The CDR3 loop is CSASEGYSSYEQYF.